The 10 T cell receptor beta chains below come from one sample, sequenced in a study of CD8 T cells in ankylosing spondylitis. The study, taken as a whole, reports: Among TCR beta sequences, a motif of 7 to 9 highly homologous variants appeared characteristic of ankylosing spondylitis blood.

TCRdb processed the 5' RACE reads anew with MiXCR; each CDR3 protein has one entry. The sample has fewer than 550,000 distinct CDR3 sequences; over 4% are singletons. These receptors have no known antigen. Sequencing was done on a sample of blood, either unsorted or a sorted T cell fraction (not recorded which). All receptors come from a male donor with ankylosing spondylitis.

In its sample, this clonotype was seen many times. This rearrangement joins TRBV6-2 or TRBV6-3 to TRBJ1-2; TRBD1 is a possible D gene (5 bases). This CDR3 spans 13 amino acids. The germline gives CDR1 MNHEY, CDR2 SVGEGT. Trimming took 1 base from V and 4 from J, leaving 7 bases between them. The CDR3 bases are TGTGCCAGCAGTTACTGGGACGGCTATGGCTACACCTTC. It is translated as CASSYWDGYGYTF.

At least ten counts were recorded for this clonotype. The chain links TRBV4-3 to TRBJ2-2, with D unresolved. The V gene lost 2 bases and the J gene lost 8 bases, with 9 bases spanning the gap. The germline gives CDR1 LGHNA, CDR2 YSLEER. The CDR3 sequence is 13 residues long. CDR3 coding DNA: TGCGCCAGCAGCCAATTAATTAGGGGGGAGCTGTTTTTT. Its translation: CASSQLIRGELFF.

Concerning this clonotype: A much larger clone sits a single nucleotide away, making a read error possible. CDR3 in amino acids: CASSQRHGQGRQAQHF. The CDR3 DNA follows: TGCGCCAGCAGCCAGCGCCACGGACAGGGGAGACAGGCCCAGCATTTT. The chain joins TRBV4-3 to TRBJ1-5, with TRBD1 matching over 9 bases. V was clipped by 3 bases and J by 11 bases; unmatched bases: 14. The germline CDR1 and CDR2 sequences are LGHNA and YSLEER. The CDR3 consists of 16 residues.

This clonotype was picked up a small number of times. V and J are TRBV12-3 or TRBV12-4 and TRBJ2-6; D unresolved. Trimming took 10 bases from V and 4 from J, leaving 14 bases between them. This CDR3 spans 14 amino acids. In DNA, the CDR3 is TGTGCCACCAAGCACGGCGCCGGGGCCAACGTCCTGACTTTC. It translates to CATKHGAGANVLTF.

This clonotype was counted many times. This rearrangement joins TRBV13 to TRBJ2-1; D gene unclear. CDR1 and CDR2 (germline): PRHDT, FYEKMQ (reference sequence). V lost 0 bases and J lost 0, with 9 bases in between. CDR3 length equals 16 residues. The CDR3 DNA sequence: TGTGCCAGCAGCTTAGGCCAGCCTATCTCCTACAATGAGCAGTTCTTC. Its protein product is CASSLGQPISYNEQFF.

This clonotype was counted ten times or more. The CDR3 DNA reads as TGTGCCAGCAGTTCATTAGACAGTCTATATAGCAATCAGCCCCAGCATTTT. Amino acid sequence: CASSSLDSLYSNQPQHF. This chain joins TRBV6-5 and TRBJ1-5, with D possibly matching TRBD1 (5 bases). Germline values: CDR1 MNHEY, CDR2 SVGAGI. CDR3 length equals 17 residues. Trimming removed 4 bases at V and 0 bases at J, with 16 bases between.

The table lists this clonotype with many counts. The chain couples TRBV7-9 to TRBJ2-1; D unresolved. Between the trimmed V and J ends, which lost 1 base and 3 bases, there was a span of 4 bases. This CDR3 has 13 amino acids. Germline V gene lookup returns CDR1 SEHNR and CDR2 FQNEAQ (reference sequence). The CDR3 DNA reads as TGTGCCAGCAGCTTAGGAATCTACAATGAGCAGTTCTTC. Its protein is CASSLGIYNEQFF. Full variable domain (missing parts from reference TRBV7-9 and TRBJ2-1): DTGVSQNPRHKITKRGQNVTFRCDPISEHNRLYWYRQTLGQGPEFLTYFQNEAQLEKSRLLSDRFSAERPKGSFSTLEIQRTEQGDSAMYLCASSLGIYNEQFFGPGTRLTVL.

This clonotype was observed at least ten times. V gene TRBV27 combines with J gene TRBJ1-5, with D perhaps TRBD1 (5 bases). The CDR3 sequence is 15 residues long. Trimming left V 5 bases short and J 6 bases short, with 17 bases between. CDR1 and CDR2 (germline): MNHEY, SMNVEV (reference sequence). The CDR3 protein is CASSPRGAGGQPQHF. The CDR3 region has the DNA TGTGCCAGCAGTCCCCGAGGGGCGGGGGGTCAGCCCCAGCATTTT.

This clonotype was seen only a few times. CDR3: CASSLAVTEAFF. The DNA of the CDR3 is TGTGCCAGCAGCTTGGCAGTCACTGAAGCTTTCTTT. J is TRBJ1-1 and V is TRBV7-9; D call uncertain. The CDR3 contains 12 residues. Trimming shortened V by 3 bases and J by 4 bases, and 6 bases separated the two germline ends. Germline CDR1 reads SEHNR; CDR2 reads FQNEAQ (reference sequence).

This clonotype appeared many times. V usage is TRBV29-1 and J usage is TRBJ2-1, with 11 bases aligning to TRBD1. CDR1 and CDR2 from the germline V gene are SQVTM and ANQGSEA. V lost 6 bases, J lost 5 bases, and 9 bases stayed unmatched. This CDR3 has 15 amino acids. CDR3 sequence (DNA): TGCAGCGTCATCCCCTGGGACAGGGGGGACAATGAGCAGTTCTTC. Protein sequence: CSVIPWDRGDNEQFF.